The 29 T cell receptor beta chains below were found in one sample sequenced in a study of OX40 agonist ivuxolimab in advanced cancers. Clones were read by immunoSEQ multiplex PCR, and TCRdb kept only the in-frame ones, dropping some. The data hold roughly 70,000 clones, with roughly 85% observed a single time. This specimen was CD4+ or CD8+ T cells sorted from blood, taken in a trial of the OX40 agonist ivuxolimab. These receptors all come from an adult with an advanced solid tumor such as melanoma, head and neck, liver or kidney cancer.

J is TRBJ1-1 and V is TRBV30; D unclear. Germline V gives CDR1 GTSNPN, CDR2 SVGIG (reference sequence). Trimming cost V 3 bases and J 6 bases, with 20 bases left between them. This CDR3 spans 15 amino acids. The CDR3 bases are TGTGCCTGGAGACGTGGCGGGAGGATGTACGCTGAAGCTTTCTTT. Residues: CAWRRGGRMYAEAFF.

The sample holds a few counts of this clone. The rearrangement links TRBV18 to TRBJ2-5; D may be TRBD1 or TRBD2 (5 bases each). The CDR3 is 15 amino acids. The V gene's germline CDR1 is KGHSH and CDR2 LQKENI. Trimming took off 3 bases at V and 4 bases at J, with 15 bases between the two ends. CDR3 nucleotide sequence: TGTGCCAGCTCACCTGAGTCCGGGGCCCGAGAGACCCAGTACTTC. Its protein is CASSPESGARETQYF.

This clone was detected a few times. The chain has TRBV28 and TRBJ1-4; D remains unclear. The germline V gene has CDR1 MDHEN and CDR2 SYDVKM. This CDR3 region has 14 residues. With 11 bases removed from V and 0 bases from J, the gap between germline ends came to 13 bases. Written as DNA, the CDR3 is TGTGCCGGACGAAGTGCCGCAACTAATGAAAAACTGTTTTTT. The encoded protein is CAGRSAATNEKLFF.

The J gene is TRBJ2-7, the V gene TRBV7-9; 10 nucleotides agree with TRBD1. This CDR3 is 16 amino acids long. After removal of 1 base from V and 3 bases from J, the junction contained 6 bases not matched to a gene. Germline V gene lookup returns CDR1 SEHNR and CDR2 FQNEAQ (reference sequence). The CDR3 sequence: CASSLEGQGRVYEQYV. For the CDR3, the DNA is TGTGCCAGCAGCTTAGAGGGACAGGGGCGAGTCTACGAGCAGTACGTC.

The CDR3 loop reads CASRGRATTVDTEAFF. CDR3 coding DNA: TGTGCCAGCAGGGGGAGGGCCACCACGGTGGACACTGAAGCTTTCTTT. The chain is built from TRBV2 and TRBJ1-1, with D unresolved. This CDR3 comprises 16 residues. Germline V gene data show CDR1 as SNHLY and CDR2 as FYNNEI. V shed 6 bases and J shed 3 bases, with 20 bases lying between them.

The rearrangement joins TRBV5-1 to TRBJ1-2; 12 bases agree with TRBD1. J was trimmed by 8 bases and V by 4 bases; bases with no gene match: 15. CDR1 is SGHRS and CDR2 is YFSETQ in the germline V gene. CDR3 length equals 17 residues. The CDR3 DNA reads TGCGCCAGCAGCGTTTTGCCGTCCGGGACAGGGGGCGGGGGCTACACCTTC. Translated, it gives CASSVLPSGTGGGGYTF.

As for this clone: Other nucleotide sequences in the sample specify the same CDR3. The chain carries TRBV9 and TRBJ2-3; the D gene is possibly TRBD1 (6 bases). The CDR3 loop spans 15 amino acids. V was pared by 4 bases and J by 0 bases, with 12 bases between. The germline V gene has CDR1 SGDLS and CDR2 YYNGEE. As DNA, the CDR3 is TGTGCCAGCAGCCCCAGGGGCAGTAGCACAGATACGCAGTATTTT. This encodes CASSPRGSSTDTQYF.

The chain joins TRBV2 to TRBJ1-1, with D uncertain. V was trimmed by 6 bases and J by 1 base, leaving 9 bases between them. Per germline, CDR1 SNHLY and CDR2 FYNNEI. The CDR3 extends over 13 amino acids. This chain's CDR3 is CASRSSGNTEAFF. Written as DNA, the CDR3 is TGTGCCAGCAGATCTTCAGGGAACACTGAAGCTTTCTTT.

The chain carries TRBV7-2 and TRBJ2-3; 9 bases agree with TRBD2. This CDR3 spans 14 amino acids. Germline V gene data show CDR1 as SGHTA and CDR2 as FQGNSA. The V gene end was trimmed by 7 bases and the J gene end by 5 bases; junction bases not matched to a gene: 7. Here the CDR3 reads CASNPLAGQDTQYF. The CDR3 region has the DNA TGTGCCAGCAATCCTCTAGCGGGGCAAGATACGCAGTATTTT.

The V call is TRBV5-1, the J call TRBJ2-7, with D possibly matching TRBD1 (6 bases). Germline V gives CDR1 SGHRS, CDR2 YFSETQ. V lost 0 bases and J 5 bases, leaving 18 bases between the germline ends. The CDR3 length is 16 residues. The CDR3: CASSLGPGQGKNEQYF. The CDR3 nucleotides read TGCGCCAGCAGCTTGGGCCCGGGCCAGGGGAAGAACGAGCAGTACTTC.

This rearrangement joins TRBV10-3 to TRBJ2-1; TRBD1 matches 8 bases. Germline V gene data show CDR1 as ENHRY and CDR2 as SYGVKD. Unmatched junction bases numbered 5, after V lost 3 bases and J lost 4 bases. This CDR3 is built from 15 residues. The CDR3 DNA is TGTGCCATCAGTGATCAGGGGGCAATATACAATGAGCAGTTCTTC. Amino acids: CAISDQGAIYNEQFF.

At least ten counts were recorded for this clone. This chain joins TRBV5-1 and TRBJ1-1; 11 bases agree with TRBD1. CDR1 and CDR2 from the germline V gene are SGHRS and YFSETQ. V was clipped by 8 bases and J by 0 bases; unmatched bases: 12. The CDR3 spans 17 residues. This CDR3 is CASGYGTGGGLNTEAFF. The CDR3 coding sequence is TGCGCCAGTGGGTACGGGACAGGGGGAGGTTTGAACACTGAAGCTTTCTTT.

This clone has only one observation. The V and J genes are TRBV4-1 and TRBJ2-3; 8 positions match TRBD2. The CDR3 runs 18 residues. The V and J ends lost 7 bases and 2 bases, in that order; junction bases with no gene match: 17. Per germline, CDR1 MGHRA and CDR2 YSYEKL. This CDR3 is CASNPRDPAGVNTDTQYF. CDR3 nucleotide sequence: TGCGCCAGCAACCCTAGGGACCCAGCGGGAGTAAACACAGATACGCAGTATTTT.

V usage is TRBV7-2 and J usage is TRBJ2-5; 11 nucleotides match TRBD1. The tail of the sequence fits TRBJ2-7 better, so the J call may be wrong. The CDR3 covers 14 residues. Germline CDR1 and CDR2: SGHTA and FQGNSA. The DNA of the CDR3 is TGTGCCAGCAGTTCGGACAGGGGGCGGTACGAGCAGTACTTC. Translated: CASSSDRGRYEQYF.

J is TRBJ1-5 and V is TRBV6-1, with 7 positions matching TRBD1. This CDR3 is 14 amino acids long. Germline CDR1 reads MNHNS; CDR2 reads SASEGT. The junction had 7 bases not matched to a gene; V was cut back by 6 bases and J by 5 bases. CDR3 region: CASRIITGDQPQHF. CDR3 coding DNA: TGTGCCAGCAGGATAATTACAGGGGATCAGCCCCAGCATTTT.

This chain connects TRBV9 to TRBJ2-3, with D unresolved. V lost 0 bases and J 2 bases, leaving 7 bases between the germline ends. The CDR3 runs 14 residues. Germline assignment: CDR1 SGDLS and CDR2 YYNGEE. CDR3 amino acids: CASSVARNTDTQYF. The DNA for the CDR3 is TGTGCCAGCAGCGTAGCTCGAAACACAGATACGCAGTATTTT.

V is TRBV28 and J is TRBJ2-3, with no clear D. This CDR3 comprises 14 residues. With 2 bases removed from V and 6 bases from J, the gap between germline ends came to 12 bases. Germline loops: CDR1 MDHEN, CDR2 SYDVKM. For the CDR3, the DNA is TGTGCCAGCAGTTTAAATACGCTCACCGATACGCAGTATTTT. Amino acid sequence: CASSLNTLTDTQYF.

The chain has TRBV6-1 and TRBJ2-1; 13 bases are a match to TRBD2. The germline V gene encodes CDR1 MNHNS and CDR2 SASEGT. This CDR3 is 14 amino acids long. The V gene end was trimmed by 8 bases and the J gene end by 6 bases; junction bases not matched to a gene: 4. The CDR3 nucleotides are TGTGCCAGCCGAAGGACTAGCGGGAGCAATGAGCAGTTCTTC. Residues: CASRRTSGSNEQFF.

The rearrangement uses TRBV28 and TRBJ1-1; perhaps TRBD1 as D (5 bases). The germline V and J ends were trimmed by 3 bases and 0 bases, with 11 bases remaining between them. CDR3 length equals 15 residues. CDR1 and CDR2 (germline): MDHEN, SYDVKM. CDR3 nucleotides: TGTGCCAGCAGTTTGCAGGGTTCTCTGAACACTGAAGCTTTCTTT. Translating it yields CASSLQGSLNTEAFF. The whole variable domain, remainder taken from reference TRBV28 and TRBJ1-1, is DVKVTQSSRYLVKRTGEKVFLECVQDMDHENMFWYRQDPGLGLRLIYFSYDVKMKEKGDIPEGYSVSREKKERFSLILESASTNQTSMYLCASSLQGSLNTEAFFGQGTRLTVV.

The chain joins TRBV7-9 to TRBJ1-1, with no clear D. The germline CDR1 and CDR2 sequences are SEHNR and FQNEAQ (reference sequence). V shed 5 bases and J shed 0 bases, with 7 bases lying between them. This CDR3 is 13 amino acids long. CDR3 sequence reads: CASSPKLNTEAFF. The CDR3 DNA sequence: TGTGCCAGCAGCCCGAAACTGAACACTGAAGCTTTCTTT.

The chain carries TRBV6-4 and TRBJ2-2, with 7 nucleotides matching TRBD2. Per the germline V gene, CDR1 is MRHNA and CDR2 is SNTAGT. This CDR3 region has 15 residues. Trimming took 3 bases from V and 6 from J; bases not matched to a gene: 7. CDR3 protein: CASSEREGVAGELFF. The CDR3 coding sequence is TGTGCCAGCAGTGAAAGGGAGGGAGTAGCCGGGGAGCTGTTTTTT.

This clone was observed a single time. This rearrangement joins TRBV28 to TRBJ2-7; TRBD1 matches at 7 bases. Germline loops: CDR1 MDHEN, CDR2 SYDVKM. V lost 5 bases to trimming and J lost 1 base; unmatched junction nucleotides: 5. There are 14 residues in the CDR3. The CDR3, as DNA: TGTGCCAGCAGTCTGGGACAGCCTTCCTACGAGCAGTACTTC. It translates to CASSLGQPSYEQYF.

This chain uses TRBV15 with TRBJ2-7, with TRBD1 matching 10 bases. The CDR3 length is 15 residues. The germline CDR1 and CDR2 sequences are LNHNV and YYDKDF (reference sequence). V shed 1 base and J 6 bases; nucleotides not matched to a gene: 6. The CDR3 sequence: CATSRGSGTGVEQYF. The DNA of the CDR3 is TGTGCCACCAGCAGAGGTTCCGGGACAGGGGTCGAGCAGTACTTC. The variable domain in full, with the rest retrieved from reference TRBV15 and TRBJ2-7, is DAMVIQNPRYQVTQFGKPVTLSCSQTLNHNVMYWYQQKSSQAPKLLFHYYDKDFNNEADTPDNFQSRRPNTSFCFLDIRSPGLGDTAMYLCATSRGSGTGVEQYFGPGTRLTVT.

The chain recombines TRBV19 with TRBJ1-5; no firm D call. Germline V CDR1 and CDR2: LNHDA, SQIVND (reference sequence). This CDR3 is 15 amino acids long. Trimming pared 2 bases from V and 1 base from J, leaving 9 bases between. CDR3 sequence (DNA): TGTGCCAGTAGTATACGGGAAGGGAGCAATCAGCCCCAGCATTTT. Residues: CASSIREGSNQPQHF.

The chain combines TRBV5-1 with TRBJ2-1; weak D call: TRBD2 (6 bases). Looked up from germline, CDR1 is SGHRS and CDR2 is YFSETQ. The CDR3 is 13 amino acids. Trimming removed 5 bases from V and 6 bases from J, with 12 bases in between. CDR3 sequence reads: CASRPGTSNEQFF. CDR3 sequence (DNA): TGCGCCAGCAGACCCGGGACTTCCAATGAGCAGTTCTTC.

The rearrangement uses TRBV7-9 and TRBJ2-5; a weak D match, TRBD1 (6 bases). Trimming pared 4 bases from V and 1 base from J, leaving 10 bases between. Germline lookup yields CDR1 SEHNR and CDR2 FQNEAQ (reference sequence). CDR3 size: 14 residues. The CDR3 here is CASSYRTAQETQYF. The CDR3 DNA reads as TGTGCCAGCAGCTACCGGACAGCCCAAGAGACCCAGTACTTC.

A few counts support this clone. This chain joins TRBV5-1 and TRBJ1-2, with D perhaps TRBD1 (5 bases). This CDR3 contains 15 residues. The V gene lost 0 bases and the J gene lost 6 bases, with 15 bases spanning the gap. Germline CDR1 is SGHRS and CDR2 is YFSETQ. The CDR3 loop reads CASSLGFGQGDGYTF. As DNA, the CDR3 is TGCGCCAGCAGCTTGGGGTTTGGGCAGGGTGATGGCTACACCTTC.

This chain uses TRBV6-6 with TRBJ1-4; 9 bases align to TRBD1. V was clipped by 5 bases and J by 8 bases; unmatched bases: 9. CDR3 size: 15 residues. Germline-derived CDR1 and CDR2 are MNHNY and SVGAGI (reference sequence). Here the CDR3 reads CASSSGTGRGEKLFF. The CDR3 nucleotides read TGTGCCAGCAGTAGCGGGACAGGGAGAGGAGAAAAACTGTTTTTT.

The CDR3 coding sequence is TGTGCCAGTAGTGAGGCCGAGAACACTGAAGCTTTCTTT. Protein product: CASSEAENTEAFF. The chain links TRBV19 to TRBJ1-1, with D uncertain. Trimming removed 5 bases at V and 1 base at J, with 8 bases between. CDR3 length: 13 residues. Germline V gene lookup returns CDR1 LNHDA and CDR2 SQIVND (reference sequence).